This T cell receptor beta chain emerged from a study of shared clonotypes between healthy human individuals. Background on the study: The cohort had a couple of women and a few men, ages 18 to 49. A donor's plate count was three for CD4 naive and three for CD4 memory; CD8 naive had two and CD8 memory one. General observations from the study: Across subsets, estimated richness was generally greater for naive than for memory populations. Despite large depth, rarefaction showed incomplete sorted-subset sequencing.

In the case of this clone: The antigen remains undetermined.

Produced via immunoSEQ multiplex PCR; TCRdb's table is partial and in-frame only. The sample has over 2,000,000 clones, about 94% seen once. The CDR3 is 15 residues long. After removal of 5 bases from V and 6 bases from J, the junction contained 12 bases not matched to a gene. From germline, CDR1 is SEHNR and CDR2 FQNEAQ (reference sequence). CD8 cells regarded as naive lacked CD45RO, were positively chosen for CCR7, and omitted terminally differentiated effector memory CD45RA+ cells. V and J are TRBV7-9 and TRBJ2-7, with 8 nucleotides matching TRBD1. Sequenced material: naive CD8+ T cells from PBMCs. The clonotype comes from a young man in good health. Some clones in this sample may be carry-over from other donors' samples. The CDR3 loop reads CASSPKGTGQGEQYF. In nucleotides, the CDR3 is TGTGCCAGCAGCCCTAAGGGGACAGGACAGGGCGAGCAGTACTTC.